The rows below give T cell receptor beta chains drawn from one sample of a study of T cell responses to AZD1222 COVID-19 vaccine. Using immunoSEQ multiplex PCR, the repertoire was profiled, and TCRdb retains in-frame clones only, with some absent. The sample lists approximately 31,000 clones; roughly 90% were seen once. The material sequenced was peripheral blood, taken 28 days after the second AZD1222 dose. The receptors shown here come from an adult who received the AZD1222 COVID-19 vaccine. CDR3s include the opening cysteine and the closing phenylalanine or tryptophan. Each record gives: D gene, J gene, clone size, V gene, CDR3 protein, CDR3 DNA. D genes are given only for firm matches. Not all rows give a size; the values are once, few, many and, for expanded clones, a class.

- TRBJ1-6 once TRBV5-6 CASSPTGISPLHF TGTGCCAGCAGCCCCACAGGGATCTCACCCCTCCACTTT
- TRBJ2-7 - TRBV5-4 CASSLWQHYEQYF TGTGCCAGCAGCTTGTGGCAGCACTACGAGCAGTACTTC
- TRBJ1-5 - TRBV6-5 CASRPGHYNQPQHF TGTGCCAGCAGACCGGGACACTACAATCAGCCCCAGCATTTT
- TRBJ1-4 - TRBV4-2 CASSPYAGGTNEKLFF TGTGCCAGCAGCCCGTATGCGGGAGGAACTAATGAAAAACTGTTTTTT
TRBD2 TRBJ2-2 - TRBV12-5 CASGLVLAGAGELFF TGTGCTAGTGGTTTGGTACTAGCGGGGGCCGGGGAGCTGTTTTTT
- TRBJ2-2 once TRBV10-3 CAISQMINTGELFF TGTGCCATCAGCCAGATGATAAACACCGGGGAGCTGTTTTTT
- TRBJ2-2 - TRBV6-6 CASSNVPDTGELFF TGTGCCAGCAGTAACGTTCCGGACACCGGGGAGCTGTTTTTT
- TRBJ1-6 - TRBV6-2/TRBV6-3 CASSGLAYVTLHF TGTGCCAGCAGTGGTCTTGCGTATGTCACCCTCCACTTT
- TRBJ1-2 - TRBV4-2 CASSQDPVFSHGYTF TGTGCCAGCAGCCAAGATCCAGTCTTTTCCCATGGCTACACCTTC
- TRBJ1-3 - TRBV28 CASSGENLIEGNTIYF TGTGCCAGCAGTGGGGAGAACCTAATCGAGGGAAACACCATATATTTT
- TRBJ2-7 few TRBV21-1 CASSSPTRDKTYEQYF TGTGCCAGCAGCTCCCCGACCCGGGACAAGACCTACGAGCAGTACTTC
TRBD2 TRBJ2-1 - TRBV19 CASSIGLAGAIASYNEQFF TGTGCCAGTAGTATCGGACTAGCGGGGGCCATTGCCTCCTACAATGAGCAGTTCTTC
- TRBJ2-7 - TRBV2 CASSGRGTQGGSYEQYF TGTGCCAGCAGTGGGAGGGGCACACAGGGCGGATCCTACGAGCAGTACTTC
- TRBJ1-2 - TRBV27 CASTSSGAGGYTF TGTGCCAGCACCTCCTCAGGGGCGGGTGGCTACACCTTC
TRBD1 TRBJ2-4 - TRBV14 CASSRGTGTLAKNIQYF TGTGCCAGCAGCCGCGGGACAGGGACGCTAGCCAAAAACATTCAGTACTTC
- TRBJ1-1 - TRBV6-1 CASSRSGENTEAFF TGTGCCAGCAGTCGCTCCGGGGAGAACACTGAAGCTTTCTTT
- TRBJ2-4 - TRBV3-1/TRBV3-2 CASSQEEAPLAKNIQYF TGTGCCAGCAGCCAAGAGGAAGCACCTCTAGCCAAAAACATTCAGTACTTC
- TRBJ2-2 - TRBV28 CASSLSRGELFF TGTGCCAGCAGTTTATCCCGCGGGGAGCTGTTTTTT
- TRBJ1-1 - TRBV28 CASSSWGGVTEAFF TGTGCCAGCAGTTCCTGGGGGGGTGTCACTGAAGCTTTCTTT
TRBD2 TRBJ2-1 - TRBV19 CASSMGASGVYNEQFF TGTGCCAGTAGTATGGGTGCTAGCGGGGTTTACAATGAGCAGTTCTTC
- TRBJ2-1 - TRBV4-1 CASSHPGRRANEQFF TGCGCCAGCAGCCATCCGGGGCGGAGGGCCAATGAGCAGTTCTTC
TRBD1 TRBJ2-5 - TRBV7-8 CASRSSRGREETQYF TGTGCCAGCAGATCAAGCAGGGGGCGCGAGGAGACCCAGTACTTC
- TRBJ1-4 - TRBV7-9 CASSPPGGVGIWEKLFF TGTGCCAGCAGCCCCCCCGGCGGGGTTGGGATTTGGGAAAAACTGTTTTTT
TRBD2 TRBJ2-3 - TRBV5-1 CASSLEGLAGGTGPDTQYF TGCGCCAGCAGCTTGGAGGGACTAGCGGGGGGAACTGGCCCAGATACGCAGTATTTT
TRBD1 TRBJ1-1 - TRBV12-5 CASGPTGVANTEAFF TGTGCTAGTGGCCCAACAGGGGTGGCGAACACTGAAGCTTTCTTT
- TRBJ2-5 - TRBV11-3 CASSLEGRSVRYF TGTGCCAGCAGCTTAGAGGGCCGCTCGGTCCGGTACTTC
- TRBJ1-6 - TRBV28 CASRARSDSPLHF TGTGCCAGCAGAGCTCGGAGCGATTCACCCCTCCACTTT
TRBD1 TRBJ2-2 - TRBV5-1 CASIPGTGNAGELFF TGCGCCAGCATCCCCGGGACAGGGAACGCCGGGGAGCTGTTTTTT
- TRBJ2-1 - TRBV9 CASSVGQSNEQFF TGTGCCAGCAGCGTAGGACAGTCCAATGAGCAGTTCTTC
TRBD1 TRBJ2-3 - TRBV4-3 CASSQEAGGAPDTQYF TGCGCCAGCAGCCAAGAGGCAGGGGGAGCCCCAGATACGCAGTATTTT
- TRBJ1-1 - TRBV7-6 CASSLASPAVMNTEAFF TGTGCCAGCAGCTTAGCTTCCCCGGCGGTTATGAACACTGAAGCTTTCTTT
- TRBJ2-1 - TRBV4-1 CASSHIRVSLAKGSYNEQFF TGCGCCAGCAGCCATATAAGGGTCTCCCTTGCTAAGGGTTCCTACAATGAGCAGTTCTTC
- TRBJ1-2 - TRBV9 CASSTQGNYGYTF TGTGCCAGCAGTACCCAGGGGAACTATGGCTACACCTTC
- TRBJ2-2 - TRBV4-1 CASRSQGSTGELFF TGCGCCAGCCGGTCACAGGGAAGCACCGGGGAGCTGTTTTTT
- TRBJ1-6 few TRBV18 CASSPEGLSSPLHF TGTGCCAGCTCACCAGAGGGTTTGAGTTCACCCCTCCACTTT
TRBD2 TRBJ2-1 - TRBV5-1 CASSATPGLAGREQFF TGCGCCAGCAGCGCAACACCGGGACTAGCGGGGCGTGAGCAGTTCTTC
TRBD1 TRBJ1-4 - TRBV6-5 CASSEAGQANEKLFF TGTGCCAGCTCCGAAGCGGGACAGGCTAATGAAAAACTGTTTTTT
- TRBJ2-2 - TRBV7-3 CASSEGRGPGELFF TGTGCCAGCAGCGAAGGCAGGGGTCCCGGGGAGCTGTTTTTT
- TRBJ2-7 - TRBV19 CASSGAALDEQYF TGTGCCAGTTCGGGGGCAGCCCTCGACGAGCAGTACTTC
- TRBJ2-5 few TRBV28 CASTPTEGGGETQYF TGTGCCAGCACTCCGACAGAGGGGGGAGGGGAGACCCAGTACTTC
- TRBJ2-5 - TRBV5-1 CASSLNPGGLQETQYF TGCGCCAGCAGCTTGAACCCCGGGGGCCTCCAAGAGACCCAGTACTTC
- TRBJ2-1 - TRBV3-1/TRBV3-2 CASSPRPRGSYNEQFF TGTGCCAGCAGCCCACGACCCCGCGGGTCCTACAATGAGCAGTTCTTC
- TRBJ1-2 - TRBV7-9 CASSFPLAGPYGYTF TGTGCCAGCAGCTTCCCACTCGCGGGACCCTATGGCTACACCTTC
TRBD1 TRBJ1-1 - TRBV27 CASTPAGGTEAFF TGTGCCAGCACCCCAGCAGGGGGGACTGAAGCTTTCTTT
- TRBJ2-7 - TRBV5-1 CADIVHEQYF TGCGCCGATATAGTACACGAGCAGTACTTC
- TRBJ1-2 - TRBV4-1 CASSQEAGINYGYTF TGCGCCAGCAGCCAAGAGGCAGGAATAAACTATGGCTACACCTTC
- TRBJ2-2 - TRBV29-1 CSVQDQDGSNTGELFF TGCAGCGTCCAGGACCAAGACGGATCGAACACCGGGGAGCTGTTTTTT
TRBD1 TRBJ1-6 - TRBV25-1 CASSITTGLSPLHF TGTGCCAGCAGTATAACGACAGGGCTTTCACCCCTCCACTTT
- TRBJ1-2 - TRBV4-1 CASSQGQGTNYGYTF TGCGCCAGCAGCCAAGGGCAGGGGACTAACTATGGCTACACCTTC
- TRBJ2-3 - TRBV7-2 CASSPRRAGTDTQYF TGTGCCAGCAGCCCCAGGCGAGCAGGGACAGATACGCAGTATTTT